The 29 T cell receptor beta chains below all came from one sample that was sequenced in a study of shared clonotypes between healthy human individuals. TCRdb's table, derived via immunoSEQ multiplex PCR, lists solely in-frame clones and lacks some. Of 600,000 to 700,000 clones in the sample, around 73% are singletons; the top ten hold around 2%. Sequenced sample: memory CD4+ T cells sorted from blood. Subset given: CD45RA-negative fraction. All receptors derive from a woman aged 30 to 39 in good health.

CDR3 DNA sequence: TGTGCCAGCAGGACAGGGTCGGGGTCACCCCTCCACTTT. Translated: CASRTGSGSPLHF. This sequence joins TRBV6-5 and TRBJ1-6; 7 nucleotides match TRBD1. Trimming cost V 6 bases and J 10 bases; bases outside gene matches: 6. This CDR3 has 13 residues. Germline V CDR1 and CDR2: MNHEY, SVGAGI.

This clone was seen a handful of times. The sample carries other DNA sequences with the same CDR3. The CDR3: CASSLVGINYGYTF. The CDR3 DNA reads TGTGCCAGCAGCTTGGTTGGCATCAACTATGGCTACACCTTC. The rearrangement joins TRBV5-4 to TRBJ1-2; D gene unclear. Germline V gene data show CDR1 as SGHNT and CDR2 as YYREEE (reference sequence). This CDR3 contains 14 residues. With 0 bases removed from V and 2 bases from J, the gap between germline ends came to 8 bases.

This clone was recorded a few times. The chain joins TRBV2 to TRBJ1-5; 8 nucleotides align to TRBD1. This CDR3 has 14 amino acids. Germline V gene lookup returns CDR1 SNHLY and CDR2 FYNNEI. V was clipped by 7 bases and J by 7 bases; unmatched bases: 9. CDR3 residues: CASKADREDQPQHF. Written as DNA, the CDR3 is TGTGCCAGCAAGGCGGACAGGGAGGACCAGCCCCAGCATTTT.

The chain is built from TRBV28 and TRBJ2-1; 7 bases agree with TRBD1. V was clipped by 4 bases and J by 9 bases; unmatched bases: 9. The CDR3 runs 14 residues. From germline, CDR1 is MDHEN and CDR2 SYDVKM. CDR3 sequence (DNA): TGTGCCAGCAGTTCTCCTACAGGGGCGGGTGAGCAGTTCTTC. Translating gives CASSSPTGAGEQFF.

V gene TRBV7-2 combines with J gene TRBJ2-3; no definite D call. Germline V gives CDR1 SGHTA, CDR2 FQGNSA. Trimming took off 0 bases at V and 4 bases at J, with 2 bases between the two ends. The CDR3 runs 12 residues. In DNA form, the CDR3 reads TGTGCCAGCAGCTTAGCATCAGATACGCAGTATTTT. It codes for CASSLASDTQYF. Full variable domain (missing parts from reference TRBV7-2 and TRBJ2-3): GAGVSQSPSNKVTEKGKDVELRCDPISGHTALYWYRQSLGQGLEFLIYFQGNSAPDKSGLPSDRFSAERTGGSVSTLTIQRTQQEDSAVYLCASSLASDTQYFGPGTRLTVL.

The gene calls are TRBV7-2 and TRBJ2-2; D is unresolved. The V end lost 3 bases, the J end lost 6 bases, and 14 bases lay between the germline ends. This CDR3 is 15 amino acids long. Germline assignment: CDR1 SGHTA and CDR2 FQGNSA. The CDR3 loop reads CASSFYDIAAGELFF. The CDR3 bases are TGTGCCAGCAGCTTCTACGACATTGCGGCCGGGGAGCTGTTTTTT.

The chain is built from TRBV18 and TRBJ2-7; 10 bases align to TRBD1. J was trimmed by 6 bases and V by 3 bases; bases with no gene match: 11. The CDR3 runs 16 residues. Per germline, CDR1 KGHSH and CDR2 LQKENI. The CDR3 DNA reads as TGTGCCAGCTCACCGTACACCGGGACAGGGGAGTTCGAGCAGTACTTC. It yields the protein CASSPYTGTGEFEQYF.

The table lists this clone with a few counts. This chain connects TRBV7-2 to TRBJ1-1; the D is unclear. V was trimmed by 5 bases and J by 5 bases, leaving 18 bases between them. Germline V lookup: CDR1 SGHTA, CDR2 FQGNSA. This CDR3 region has 15 residues. This CDR3 reads CASSLTVMAGTEAFF. The CDR3, as DNA: TGTGCCAGCAGCCTGACTGTGATGGCGGGGACTGAAGCTTTCTTT. The entire variable domain, with the rest obtained from reference TRBV7-2 and TRBJ1-1, is as follows: GAGVSQSPSNKVTEKGKDVELRCDPISGHTALYWYRQSLGQGLEFLIYFQGNSAPDKSGLPSDRFSAERTGGSVSTLTIQRTQQEDSAVYLCASSLTVMAGTEAFFGQGTRLTVV.

V gene TRBV4-1 combines with J gene TRBJ1-2; D is uncertain. Germline CDR1 and CDR2: MGHRA and YSYEKL. Between the trimmed V and J ends, which lost 2 bases and 2 bases, there was a span of 18 bases. CDR3 length: 17 amino acids. CDR3 nucleotide sequence: TGCGCCAGCAGCCAACAACCCGGTCGGTTTACCAACTATGGCTACACCTTC. This translates into CASSQQPGRFTNYGYTF.

This clone occurred many times. The chain combines TRBV4-1 with TRBJ1-1; D remains unclear. This CDR3 is 16 amino acids long. The V end lost 7 bases, the J end lost 0 bases, and 18 bases lay between the germline ends. Germline V gene data show CDR1 as MGHRA and CDR2 as YSYEKL. The CDR3 is CASTTEERRVNTEAFF. DNA for the CDR3: TGCGCCAGCACCACGGAGGAGAGACGGGTGAACACTGAAGCTTTCTTT.

At least ten counts were recorded for this clone. The chain employs TRBV18 and TRBJ2-1; 11 bases are a match to TRBD1. After removal of 3 bases from V and 9 bases from J, the junction contained 7 bases not matched to a gene. The germline CDR1 and CDR2 sequences are KGHSH and LQKENI. The CDR3 loop spans 15 amino acids. CDR3 DNA sequence: TGTGCCAGCTCACCGACGGGACAGGGGGTTGGTGAGCAGTTCTTC. The encoded protein is CASSPTGQGVGEQFF.

In this sample, this clone turned up once. The chain carries TRBV29-1 and TRBJ2-1; 7 bases are a match to TRBD2. In germline, CDR1 is SQVTM, CDR2 ANQGSEA. CDR3 length: 14 residues. V gave up 1 base and J gave up 5 bases; unmatched junction bases: 5. This chain's CDR3 is CSVEAGGSDNEQFF. The CDR3 DNA reads as TGCAGCGTTGAAGCAGGCGGGAGCGACAATGAGCAGTTCTTC.

This chain links TRBV19 with TRBJ1-4; no firm D call. Germline V gives CDR1 LNHDA, CDR2 SQIVND (reference sequence). V was clipped by 6 bases and J by 5 bases, with 10 bases between them. CDR3 length: 13 amino acids. CDR3 loop: CASSRMGNEKLFF. CDR3 nucleotide sequence: TGTGCCAGTAGCAGGATGGGAAATGAAAAACTGTTTTTT. The whole variable domain, filled in from reference TRBV19 and TRBJ1-4, reads DGGITQSPKYLFRKEGQNVTLSCEQNLNHDAMYWYRQDPGQGLRLIYYSQIVNDFQKGDIAEGYSVSREKKESFPLTVTSAQKNPTAFYLCASSRMGNEKLFFGSGTQLSVL.

The chain is built from TRBV19 and TRBJ1-1, with D possibly TRBD1 on 6 matching bases. This CDR3 has 14 residues. The ends were cut back, 4 bases at V and 4 bases at J, with 13 bases in the middle. Germline-derived CDR1 and CDR2 are LNHDA and SQIVND (reference sequence). The CDR3 sequence is CASSTQGGVTEAFF. Here the CDR3 DNA reads TGTGCCAGTAGTACACAGGGCGGTGTCACTGAAGCTTTCTTT.

The J gene is TRBJ2-5, the V gene TRBV5-1; D possibly corresponds to TRBD2 (5 bases). Trimming pared 2 bases from V and 3 bases from J, leaving 11 bases between. CDR3 size: 14 residues. The V gene's germline CDR1 is SGHRS and CDR2 YFSETQ. CDR3 residues: CASSFGRVEETQYF. In DNA, the CDR3 is TGCGCCAGCAGCTTCGGGCGGGTTGAAGAGACCCAGTACTTC.

This chain connects TRBV27 to TRBJ2-5; D possibly corresponds to TRBD1 (6 bases). The CDR3 loop spans 13 amino acids. The germline CDR1 and CDR2 sequences are MNHEY and SMNVEV (reference sequence). Trimming removed 5 bases at V and 7 bases at J, with 14 bases between. The CDR3: CASSQQGRGTQYF. The CDR3 nucleotides are TGTGCCAGCAGTCAACAGGGCCGGGGGACCCAGTACTTC.

J is TRBJ1-1 and V is TRBV28; 8 positions agree with TRBD1. Per germline, CDR1 MDHEN and CDR2 SYDVKM. Unmatched junction bases numbered 9, after V lost 4 bases and J lost 14 bases. This CDR3 is built from 12 residues. The CDR3 region is CASSWTGINKFF. The CDR3 region has the DNA TGTGCCAGCAGTTGGACAGGGATAAATAAATTCTTT. Full variable domain (outside the CDR3, taken from reference TRBV28 and TRBJ1-1): DVKVTQSSRYLVKRTGEKVFLECVQDMDHENMFWYRQDPGLGLRLIYFSYDVKMKEKGDIPEGYSVSREKKERFSLILESASTNQTSMYLCASSWTGINKFFGQGTRLTVV.

The chain employs TRBV5-1 and TRBJ2-7, with 8 positions matching TRBD1. The germline V gene has CDR1 SGHRS and CDR2 YFSETQ. CDR3 length equals 13 residues. V gave up 7 bases and J gave up 7 bases; unmatched junction bases: 10. This chain's CDR3 is CASQDRAAREQYF. For the CDR3, the DNA is TGCGCCAGCCAGGACAGGGCCGCGCGGGAGCAGTACTTC.

This clone was detected a few times. This chain joins TRBV2 and TRBJ1-1; D possibly corresponds to TRBD1 (5 bases). V lost 0 bases, J lost 6 bases, and 14 bases lay in between. The CDR3 has 15 residues. Germline CDR1 is SNHLY and CDR2 is FYNNEI. The CDR3 sequence: CASSEALRGVAEAFF. The CDR3 region has the DNA TGTGCCAGCAGTGAAGCGCTTAGGGGTGTCGCTGAAGCTTTCTTT.

The chain has TRBV10-2 and TRBJ2-7; 9 bases match TRBD2. Germline V gene lookup returns CDR1 WSHSY and CDR2 SAAADI. V trimming: 7 bases; J trimming: 4 bases; junction bases outside the gene matches: 5. The CDR3 totals 13 residues. CDR3 in DNA: TGCGCCAGCAATCCGGGACTAGCATACGAGCAGTACTTC. Protein product: CASNPGLAYEQYF.

With respect to this clone: This same CDR3 is encoded by further DNA sequences in the sample. The rearrangement uses TRBV5-1 and TRBJ1-5; no firm D call. Trimming shortened V by 1 base and J by 0 bases, and 8 bases separated the two germline ends. CDR1 is SGHRS and CDR2 is YFSETQ in the germline V gene. The CDR3 runs 15 residues. The CDR3 DNA reads as TGCGCCAGCAGCTTGACCGGAGATAGCAATCAGCCCCAGCATTTT. This codes for CASSLTGDSNQPQHF.

This clone was seen just once. This chain connects TRBV6-4 to TRBJ1-1, with D unclear. The CDR3 loop spans 14 amino acids. Germline V CDR1 and CDR2: MRHNA, SNTAGT. Trimming removed 4 bases at V and 2 bases at J, with 11 bases between. For the CDR3, the DNA is TGTGCCAGCAGTGCAACAGCAGCAAACACTGAAGCTTTCTTT. Translating it yields CASSATAANTEAFF.

On this clone itself: This sample includes further DNA sequences coding for the same CDR3. This chain uses TRBV28 with TRBJ2-7; no reliable D call. Germline V gene data show CDR1 as MDHEN and CDR2 as SYDVKM. The CDR3 contains 11 residues. V dropped 8 bases and J dropped 2 bases, with 7 bases sitting between them. CDR3 in amino acids: CASGRAYEQYF. The DNA of the CDR3 is TGTGCCAGCGGAAGGGCCTACGAGCAGTACTTC.

This sequence joins TRBV5-8 and TRBJ2-1, with a possible D match to TRBD2 (5 bases). Looked up from germline, CDR1 is SGHTS and CDR2 is YDEGEE. Trimming took off 4 bases at V and 9 bases at J, with 23 bases between the two ends. The CDR3 consists of 16 residues. Here the CDR3 DNA reads TGTGCCAGCAGCCCGTCTGGACCCAGCGGTAGTGGTGAGCAGTTCTTC. Residues: CASSPSGPSGSGEQFF. Looking up the rest from reference TRBV5-8 and TRBJ2-1 gives the full variable domain: EAGVTQSPTHLIKTRGQQATLRCSPISGHTSVYWYQQALGLGLQFLLWYDEGEERNRGNFPPRFSGRQFPNYSSELNVNALELEDSALYLCASSPSGPSGSGEQFFGPGTRLTVL.

The chain recombines TRBV28 with TRBJ1-2; D gene unclear. CDR3 size: 13 residues. Trimming shortened V by 5 bases and J by 4 bases, and 11 bases separated the two germline ends. Germline lookup yields CDR1 MDHEN and CDR2 SYDVKM. Here the CDR3 DNA reads TGTGCCAGCAGTCCGACCAGCAGCTATGGCTACACCTTC. It translates to CASSPTSSYGYTF.

This clone was counted ten times or more. The genes are TRBV11-2 and TRBJ1-1; the D is unclear. The CDR3 spans 14 residues. The ends were cut back, 3 bases at V and 2 bases at J, with 10 bases in the middle. From germline, CDR1 is SGHAT and CDR2 FQNNGV. CDR3 DNA sequence: TGTGCCAGCAGCTTTACGGGGTTTAACACTGAAGCTTTCTTT. Translation: CASSFTGFNTEAFF.

J is TRBJ2-7 and V is TRBV18, with TRBD1 matching 7 bases. The V and J ends lost 0 bases and 3 bases, in that order; junction bases with no gene match: 2. Looked up from germline, CDR1 is KGHSH and CDR2 is LQKENI. This CDR3 spans 14 amino acids. The CDR3 here is CASSPPGQSYEQYF. The CDR3 nucleotides are TGTGCCAGCTCACCACCGGGACAGAGCTACGAGCAGTACTTC.

The chain combines TRBV6-5 with TRBJ2-1; 13 bases line up with TRBD2. V gave up 6 bases and J gave up 8 bases; unmatched junction bases: 4. The CDR3 is 14 residues long. The germline gives CDR1 MNHEY, CDR2 SVGAGI. CDR3: CASSGLAGVDEQFF. DNA of the CDR3: TGTGCCAGCAGCGGACTAGCGGGAGTAGATGAGCAGTTCTTC.

V and J are TRBV28 and TRBJ1-2; D unclear. The germline V gene encodes CDR1 MDHEN and CDR2 SYDVKM. CDR3 length: 12 amino acids. Trimming pared 6 bases from V and 7 bases from J, leaving 12 bases between. The CDR3 coding sequence is TGTGCCAGCAGAATACCGTCCTCTGGCTACACCTTC. Translating it yields CASRIPSSGYTF.